The 32 T cell receptor beta chains below come from one sample, sequenced in a study of cytomegalovirus exposure and HLA in healthy donors. PCR amplification relied on 60 Vbeta primers (plus 13 Jbeta primers). Clones were sequenced by immunoSEQ multiplex PCR, and TCRdb holds only the in-frame ones, with some missing. The table shows 150,000 to 200,000 clones, with about 80% occurring only once. The sequenced sample was PBMCs. The receptors were gathered from a woman aged 40 to 50 in good health and CMV-seronegative.

The chain links TRBV7-2 to TRBJ2-5; D ambiguous. The CDR3 is 12 amino acids. Per germline, CDR1 SGHTA and CDR2 FQGNSA. V dropped 0 bases and J dropped 5 bases, with 4 bases sitting between them. CDR3 sequence (DNA): TGTGCCAGCAGCTTAGCCGGGGAGACCCAGTACTTC. It is translated as CASSLAGETQYF.

This clone has a handful of counts. The chain employs TRBV7-8 and TRBJ2-7, with 12 bases identical to TRBD2. This CDR3 contains 19 residues. Germline V gene sequence: CDR1 SGHVS, CDR2 FQNEAQ. With V trimmed by 1 base and J by 0 bases, 10 bases remained unmatched. As DNA, the CDR3 is TGTGCCAGCAGCTTAGAAAGGACTAGCGGGGTCGCGAGCTCCTACGAGCAGTACGTC. Translated: CASSLERTSGVASSYEQYV.

The chain has TRBV14 and TRBJ1-2, with no clear D. This CDR3 comprises 16 residues. Trimming took off 4 bases at V and 4 bases at J, with 19 bases between the two ends. Per germline, CDR1 SGHDN and CDR2 FVKESK. CDR3 DNA: TGTGCCAGCAGCCGAACTCCCGGACTTCCATCCTATGGCTACACCTTC. Its protein is CASSRTPGLPSYGYTF.

The gene calls are TRBV7-2 and TRBJ1-3, with no clear D. The V end lost 3 bases, the J end lost 4 bases, and 13 bases lay between the germline ends. This CDR3 contains 15 residues. From germline, CDR1 is SGHTA and CDR2 FQGNSA. CDR3 amino acids: CASSLEAWEGNTIYF. The CDR3 bases are TGTGCCAGCAGCTTGGAGGCCTGGGAGGGAAACACCATATATTTT.

The chain employs TRBV7-2 and TRBJ2-6; possibly TRBD2 for D (6 bases). Trimming took 7 bases from V and 0 from J, leaving 10 bases between them. Per germline, CDR1 SGHTA and CDR2 FQGNSA. The CDR3 consists of 15 residues. CDR3 DNA sequence: TGTGCCAGCAACCCCGGGGGCTCTGGGGCCAACGTCCTGACTTTC. Translation: CASNPGGSGANVLTF.

This clone was counted a single time. The chain recombines TRBV5-5 with TRBJ2-5; 13 positions agree with TRBD2. The trim removed 4 bases at V and 5 bases at J, leaving 20 bases unmatched. Germline V gene lookup returns CDR1 SGHKS and CDR2 YYEKEE (reference sequence). The CDR3 extends over 20 amino acids. The CDR3 DNA reads as TGTGCCAGCAGCCCTCGCCCGGGACTAGCGGGAAGGCTCTGGGGGGAGACCCAGTACTTC. Translated: CASSPRPGLAGRLWGETQYF.

In DNA form, the CDR3 reads TGTGCCAGCAGCCCAAACGGGGGGCATGATCAGCCCCAGCATTTT. This codes for CASSPNGGHDQPQHF. This sequence joins TRBV6-1 and TRBJ1-5; tentatively, D is TRBD1 (6 bases). The V gene lost 6 bases and the J gene lost 5 bases, with 17 bases spanning the gap. Germline-derived CDR1 and CDR2 are MNHNS and SASEGT. The CDR3 consists of 15 residues.

The chain recombines TRBV30 with TRBJ2-3, with 7 positions matching TRBD2. The V gene's germline CDR1 is GTSNPN and CDR2 SVGIG (reference sequence). Trimming at V came to 5 bases and at J to 4 bases, leaving 6 bases not matched to a gene. This CDR3 is built from 13 residues. This chain's CDR3 is CAWGPAGADTQYF. The CDR3 DNA sequence: TGTGCCTGGGGCCCGGCGGGGGCAGATACGCAGTATTTT.

The chain links TRBV27 to TRBJ1-1; weak D call: TRBD1 (5 bases). The germline V gene encodes CDR1 MNHEY and CDR2 SMNVEV (reference sequence). V was shortened by 6 bases and J by 5 bases, with 22 bases between the two germline ends. The CDR3 runs to 16 residues. CDR3 residues: CASRRGRGRTLTEAFF. In DNA, the CDR3 is TGTGCCAGCAGGCGAGGGAGGGGAAGAACACTTACTGAAGCTTTCTTT.

The V gene is TRBV29-1, the J gene TRBJ2-5, with 13 bases aligning to TRBD2. The CDR3 consists of 15 residues. CDR1 and CDR2 (germline): SQVTM, ANQGSEA. V shed 7 bases, J shed 5 bases, and the junction held 10 bases outside the gene matches. The CDR3 is CSAALAGGPGETQYF. As DNA, the CDR3 is TGCAGCGCCGCACTAGCGGGAGGGCCGGGGGAGACCCAGTACTTC. Combining the CDR3 with reference TRBV29-1 and TRBJ2-5 gives the whole variable domain SAVISQKPSRDICQRGTSLTIQCQVDSQVTMMFWYRQQPGQSLTLIATANQGSEATYESGFVIDKFPISRPNLTFSTLTVSNMSPEDSSIYLCSAALAGGPGETQYFGPGTRLLVL.

This sequence joins TRBV11-2 and TRBJ2-3; unclear D gene. CDR3 length: 15 amino acids. Germline V gene lookup returns CDR1 SGHAT and CDR2 FQNNGV. The ends were cut back, 4 bases at V and 6 bases at J, with 17 bases in the middle. For the CDR3, the DNA is TGTGCCAGCAGCTCAAATACTATATCTCCCGATACGCAGTATTTT. Translation gives CASSSNTISPDTQYF.

CDR3 sequence (DNA): TGTGCCAGCAGCCAGGAAGGGACAGGGTCATACGTCCTGACTTTC. It translates to CASSQEGTGSYVLTF. This sequence joins TRBV5-4 and TRBJ2-6; TRBD1 matches 9 bases. This CDR3 is 15 amino acids long. Germline CDR1 reads SGHNT; CDR2 reads YYREEE (reference sequence). V lost 4 bases, J lost 11 bases, and 10 bases stayed unmatched.

The J gene is TRBJ1-4, the V gene TRBV29-1; D possibly corresponds to TRBD1 (6 bases). V shed 5 bases and J shed 7 bases, with 23 bases lying between them. The germline V gene has CDR1 SQVTM and CDR2 ANQGSEA. The CDR3 has 16 amino acids. DNA for the CDR3: TGCAGCGTTCCCTCGGGATTGGGGGCGGGTGGTGAAAAACTGTTTTTT. Amino acids: CSVPSGLGAGGEKLFF.

The chain combines TRBV2 with TRBJ1-5, with 9 bases identical to TRBD1. Germline CDR1 SNHLY, CDR2 FYNNEI. V trimming: 7 bases; J trimming: 5 bases; junction bases outside the gene matches: 6. This CDR3 spans 14 amino acids. In DNA form, the CDR3 reads TGTGCCAGCATACTGGGACAGGGCGATCAGCCCCAGCATTTT. Amino acids: CASILGQGDQPQHF.

The chain employs TRBV5-4 and TRBJ2-5; 9 bases agree with TRBD1. Germline lookup yields CDR1 SGHNT and CDR2 YYREEE (reference sequence). The CDR3 is 16 amino acids. Losses at the gene ends were 5 bases for V and 1 base for J; bases not matched to a gene: 9. The CDR3 reads CASSPGTGSPQETQYF. CDR3 DNA sequence: TGTGCCAGCAGTCCCGGGACAGGGAGCCCCCAAGAGACCCAGTACTTC.

The chain is built from TRBV9 and TRBJ2-1, with 8 bases lining up with TRBD2. CDR3 length: 16 amino acids. Trimming cost V 0 bases and J 3 bases; bases outside gene matches: 5. The germline V gene encodes CDR1 SGDLS and CDR2 YYNGEE. CDR3 loop: CASSVAGLAGYNEQFF. DNA of the CDR3: TGTGCCAGCAGCGTAGCTGGGCTAGCGGGCTACAATGAGCAGTTCTTC.

The sample holds a few counts of this clone. The chain carries TRBV28 and TRBJ2-3, with a tentative D call TRBD1 (7 bases). The germline V and J ends were trimmed by 4 bases and 8 bases, with 19 bases remaining between them. The length of the CDR3 is 15 residues. Germline V gene sequence: CDR1 MDHEN, CDR2 SYDVKM. The CDR3 sequence: CASSSTAEGAGTQYF. The CDR3 DNA sequence: TGTGCCAGCAGTTCCACGGCGGAGGGGGCCGGTACGCAGTATTTT.

This chain joins TRBV7-3 and TRBJ2-5, with D tentatively TRBD2 (6 bases). The DNA end is more similar to TRBJ2-7, so the J call may be wrong. This CDR3 comprises 15 residues. Germline CDR1 reads SGHTA; CDR2 reads FQGTGA. In nucleotides, the CDR3 is TGTGCCAGCAGCTTAACGGCTAGCGTCGGCGACGAGCAGTACTTC. This translates into CASSLTASVGDEQYF.

The chain recombines TRBV7-2 with TRBJ2-3, with 9 nucleotides matching TRBD2. V lost 3 bases, J lost 4 bases, and 5 bases stayed unmatched. Germline loops: CDR1 SGHTA, CDR2 FQGNSA. The CDR3 loop spans 15 amino acids. Written as DNA, the CDR3 is TGTGCCAGCAGCTTTGCGGGAGGGCGGTCAGATACGCAGTATTTT. Its protein product is CASSFAGGRSDTQYF.

The genes are TRBV10-2 and TRBJ2-5; 8 bases are a match to TRBD1. The germline gives CDR1 WSHSY, CDR2 SAAADI. Unmatched junction bases numbered 5, after V lost 3 bases and J lost 5 bases. This CDR3 has 14 amino acids. The CDR3 loop reads CASSERQGPETQYF. The CDR3 bases are TGCGCCAGCAGTGAAAGACAGGGGCCGGAGACCCAGTACTTC.

V gene TRBV6-5 combines with J gene TRBJ2-7; a possible D gene is TRBD2 (5 bases). CDR1 and CDR2 from the germline V gene are MNHEY and SVGAGI. V was pared by 3 bases and J by 3 bases, with 15 bases between. CDR3 length equals 15 residues. The CDR3 loop reads CASSYPGSGGYEQYF. The CDR3 region has the DNA TGTGCCAGCAGTTATCCCGGTTCCGGAGGCTACGAGCAGTACTTC.

The chain's CDR3 is CASSPSGGRTNTGELFF. CDR3 nucleotides: TGTGCCAGCAGCCCGTCGGGTGGGAGGACGAACACCGGGGAGCTGTTTTTT. The V and J genes are TRBV5-4 and TRBJ2-2; D is possibly TRBD2 (6 bases). CDR3 size: 17 residues. Looked up from germline, CDR1 is SGHNT and CDR2 is YYREEE (reference sequence). With 4 bases removed from V and 0 bases from J, the gap between germline ends came to 16 bases.

CDR3 amino acids: CASSAGAGTEAFF. The DNA for the CDR3 is TGTGCCAGCAGTGCTGGGGCCGGTACTGAAGCTTTCTTT. This sequence joins TRBV2 and TRBJ1-1; a weak D match, TRBD1 (5 bases). The V end was cut by 4 bases, the J end by 5 bases, with 11 bases between. There are 13 residues in the CDR3. CDR1 and CDR2 (germline): SNHLY, FYNNEI.

V is TRBV5-6 and J is TRBJ2-3; D gene uncertain. Germline values: CDR1 SGHDT, CDR2 YYEEEE. This CDR3 is built from 11 residues. V was cut by 2 bases and J by 8 bases, with 6 bases left in between. CDR3 DNA sequence: TGTGCCAGCAGCTTTGGAGTTACGCAGTATTTT. Its translation is CASSFGVTQYF. Using reference TRBV5-6 and TRBJ2-3 for the parts outside the CDR3, the full variable domain is DAGVTQSPTHLIKTRGQQVTLRCSPKSGHDTVSWYQQALGQGPQFIFQYYEEEERQRGNFPDRFSGHQFPNYSSELNVNALLLGDSALYLCASSFGVTQYFGPGTRLTVL.

The chain combines TRBV5-5 with TRBJ1-2; 7 positions match TRBD1. The CDR3 is 14 residues long. V lost 4 bases to trimming and J lost 2 bases; unmatched junction nucleotides: 5. Germline values: CDR1 SGHKS, CDR2 YYEKEE (reference sequence). CDR3 in DNA: TGTGCCAGCAGCCCGAGGGGACAGAACTATGGCTACACCTTC. It translates to CASSPRGQNYGYTF. Filled out from reference TRBV5-5 and TRBJ1-2, the complete variable domain reads DAGVTQSPTHLIKTRGQQVTLRCSPISGHKSVSWYQQVLGQGPQFIFQYYEKEERGRGNFPDRFSARQFPNYSSELNVNALLLGDSALYLCASSPRGQNYGYTFGSGTRLTVV.

This clone was seen just once. V usage is TRBV4-3 and J usage is TRBJ2-3; TRBD1 matches at 8 bases. Germline CDR1 and CDR2: LGHNA and YSLEER. This CDR3 comprises 14 residues. V gave up 4 bases and J gave up 4 bases; unmatched junction bases: 4. CDR3 nucleotide sequence: TGCGCCAGCAGCCTGCAGGGGGCAGCAGATACGCAGTATTTT. This translates into CASSLQGAADTQYF.

The chain joins TRBV2 to TRBJ1-2; 8 positions match TRBD1. Germline loops: CDR1 SNHLY, CDR2 FYNNEI. The junction had 4 bases not matched to a gene; V was cut back by 9 bases and J by 4 bases. This CDR3 is 12 amino acids long. The DNA of the CDR3 is TGTGCCAGGGGGGACAGGATCTATGGCTACACCTTC. Amino acids: CARGDRIYGYTF. The full variable domain, in which reference TRBV2 and TRBJ1-2 provide the parts outside the CDR3, is EPEVTQTPSHQVTQMGQEVILRCVPISNHLYFYWYRQILGQKVEFLVSFYNNEISEKSEIFDDQFSVERPDGSNFTLKIRSTKLEDSAMYFCARGDRIYGYTFGSGTRLTVV.

This sequence joins TRBV11-2 and TRBJ1-3, with D possibly being TRBD1 (5 bases). The V and J ends lost 5 bases and 0 bases respectively, with 14 bases between them. This CDR3 is built from 16 residues. Germline values: CDR1 SGHAT, CDR2 FQNNGV. CDR3 bases: TGTGCCAGCAGCCCACAGGACACCTTCTCTGGAAACACCATATATTTT. As protein: CASSPQDTFSGNTIYF. Complete variable domain (other parts from reference TRBV11-2 and TRBJ1-3): EAGVAQSPRYKIIEKRQSVAFWCNPISGHATLYWYQQILGQGPKLLIQFQNNGVVDDSQLPKDRFSAERLKGVDSTLKIQPAKLEDSAVYLCASSPQDTFSGNTIYFGEGSWLTVV.

This sequence joins TRBV7-2 and TRBJ1-6, with unresolved D. V gave up 4 bases and J gave up 5 bases, with 6 bases separating them. CDR3 size: 13 residues. The V gene's germline CDR1 is SGHTA and CDR2 FQGNSA. The CDR3 DNA reads as TGTGCCAGCAGCTATCGGGATAATTCACCCCTCCACTTT. Residues: CASSYRDNSPLHF.

The chain recombines TRBV9 with TRBJ2-2; 8 bases map to TRBD2. Germline CDR1 reads SGDLS; CDR2 reads YYNGEE. The CDR3 is made up of 13 amino acids. V was clipped by 3 bases and J by 8 bases; unmatched bases: 3. The CDR3 spells CASSGIAGGELFF. DNA for the CDR3: TGTGCCAGCAGCGGTATAGCGGGAGGGGAGCTGTTTTTT.

The chain couples TRBV5-1 to TRBJ2-1, with TRBD1 matching 9 bases. Trimming at V came to 1 base and at J to 7 bases, leaving 3 bases not matched to a gene. This CDR3 region has 14 residues. Germline CDR1 and CDR2: SGHRS and YFSETQ. The CDR3 protein is CASSLRDRANEQFF. The CDR3 nucleotides read TGCGCCAGCAGCTTGAGGGACAGGGCTAATGAGCAGTTCTTC.

The chain is built from TRBV4-3 and TRBJ2-5, with D possibly matching TRBD2 (5 bases). The CDR3 length is 17 residues. The ends were cut back, 1 base at V and 4 bases at J, with 19 bases in the middle. Germline values: CDR1 LGHNA, CDR2 YSLEER. This chain's CDR3 is CASSQGTSGNSRETQYF. The CDR3 DNA reads TGCGCCAGCAGCCAAGGAACGAGCGGAAACTCGAGAGAGACCCAGTACTTC.